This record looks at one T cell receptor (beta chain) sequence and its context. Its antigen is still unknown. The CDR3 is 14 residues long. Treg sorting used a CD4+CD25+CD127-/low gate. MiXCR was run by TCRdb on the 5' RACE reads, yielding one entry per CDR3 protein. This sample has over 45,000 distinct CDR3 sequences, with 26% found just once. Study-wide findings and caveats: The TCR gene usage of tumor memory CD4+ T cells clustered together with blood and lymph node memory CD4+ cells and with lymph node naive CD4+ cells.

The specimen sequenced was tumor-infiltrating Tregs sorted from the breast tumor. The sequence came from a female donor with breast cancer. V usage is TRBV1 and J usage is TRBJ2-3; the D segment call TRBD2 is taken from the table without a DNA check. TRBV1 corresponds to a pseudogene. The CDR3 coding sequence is TGCACCAGCAGCCGGGGACTAGGTAGGGATACGCAGTATTTT. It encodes CTSSRGLGRDTQYF.